This T cell receptor (beta chain) was sequenced for a study of T cells in Graves' hyperthyroidism and ophthalmopathy. This clonotype was observed a handful of times. Germline lookup yields CDR1 MNHNS and CDR2 SASEGT. V was shortened by 8 bases and J by 3 bases, with 13 bases between the two germline ends. The CDR3 totals 14 residues. Using RNA transcripts as the source, TCR beta CDR3 regions were amplified. TCR CDR3 underwent first-round RT-PCR with the HTBI primer set. TCRdb re-called the multiplex PCR reads with MiXCR, one entry per CDR3 protein. The sample holds some 800,000 distinct CDR3 sequences, about 38% seen once.

The sequence came from a man aged 18 to 29 with Graves' hyperthyroidism. The sequencing sample was made of blood. The rearrangement joins TRBV6-1 to TRBJ2-2; tentative D call: TRBD2 (5 bases). The chain's CDR3 is CASCRRRDTGELFF. The CDR3 DNA reads as TGTGCCAGCTGCCGCAGGCGGGACACCGGGGAGCTGTTTTTT.